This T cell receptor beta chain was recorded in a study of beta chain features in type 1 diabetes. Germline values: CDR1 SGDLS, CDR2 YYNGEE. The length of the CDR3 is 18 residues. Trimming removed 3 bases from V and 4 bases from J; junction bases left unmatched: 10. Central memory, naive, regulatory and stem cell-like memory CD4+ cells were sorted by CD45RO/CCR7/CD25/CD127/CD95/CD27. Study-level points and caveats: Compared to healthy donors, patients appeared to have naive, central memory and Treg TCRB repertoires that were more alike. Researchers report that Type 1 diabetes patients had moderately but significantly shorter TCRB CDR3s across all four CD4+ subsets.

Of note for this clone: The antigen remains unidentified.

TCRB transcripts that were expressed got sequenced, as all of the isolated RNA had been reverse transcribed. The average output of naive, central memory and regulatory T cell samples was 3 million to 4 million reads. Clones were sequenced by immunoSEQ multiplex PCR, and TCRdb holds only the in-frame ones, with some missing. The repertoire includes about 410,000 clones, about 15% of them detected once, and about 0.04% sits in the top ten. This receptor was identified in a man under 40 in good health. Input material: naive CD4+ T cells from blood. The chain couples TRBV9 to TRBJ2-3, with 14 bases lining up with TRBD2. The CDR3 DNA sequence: TGTGCCAGCAGCGCGACTAGCGGGAGGGCCAGTCCTGCAGATACGCAGTATTTT. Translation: CASSATSGRASPADTQYF.